This paragraph covers one TCR beta chain sequence. The antigen remains undetermined. This entry is derived from a study of cytomegalovirus exposure and HLA in healthy donors. Overall study results and limits: Prior analysis indicated that the majority of TCR beta V segments exhibited productivity approximately 87% or approximately 30% of the time. When a later analysis was performed, an Asian-associated ancestry cluster reportedly had fewer N-insertions than the roughly 640-donor mean. Upon later analysis, HLA-associated TCR beta chains proved more clonally expanded than other, equally common chains.

The PCR ran on 60 Vbeta and 13 Jbeta primers. Sequenced by immunoSEQ multiplex PCR; TCRdb stores in-frame clones only, minus some. The sample includes some 100,000 clones, 79% of them seen just once. The germline V gene has CDR1 MNHEY and CDR2 SMNVEV (reference sequence). Trimming took 2 bases from V and 2 from J, leaving 7 bases between them. There are 14 residues in the CDR3. The receptor comes from a male donor in good health and CMV-seropositive. The chain has TRBV27 and TRBJ2-1, with D maybe TRBD1 (5 bases). Sequenced material: PBMCs. CDR3 nucleotide sequence: TGTGCCAGCAGTTTAGCCAGGGCCTACAATGAGCAGTTCTTC. Protein product: CASSLARAYNEQFF.